A single sample is the source of the 12 T cell receptor beta chains below, sequenced in a study of patients and donors after allogeneic stem cell transplantation. Via MiXCR, TCRdb re-called the RT-PCR reads, giving one row per CDR3 protein. The sample has under 200,000 distinct CDR3 sequences; around 30% are singletons. Source material: blood, either unsorted or a sorted T cell fraction (not recorded which). Receptors originate from a human donor who was either an allogeneic HSCT recipient or a stem cell or donor lymphocyte infusion donor (not recorded which). It is not recorded whose cells these are; they may come from a transplant donor.

This clonotype was observed a few times. This chain joins TRBV7-6 and TRBJ1-6; 7 bases agree with TRBD1. This CDR3 region has 14 residues. Per germline, CDR1 SGHVS and CDR2 FNYEAQ. The V and J ends lost 1 base and 10 bases, in that order; junction bases with no gene match: 4. The CDR3 DNA reads TGTGCCAGCAGCTTAGGACAGGGTGGATCACCCCTCCACTTT. Amino acids: CASSLGQGGSPLHF.

The chain couples TRBV18 to TRBJ2-5, with a possible D match to TRBD2 (5 bases). Germline loops: CDR1 KGHSH, CDR2 LQKENI. The CDR3 consists of 15 residues. V was cut by 0 bases and J by 2 bases, with 10 bases left in between. The CDR3 sequence: CASSPPEETQETQYF. The DNA of the CDR3 is TGTGCCAGCTCACCACCGGAGGAAACTCAAGAGACCCAGTACTTC.

The table lists this clonotype with a few counts. The CDR3 spells CASSYVRGGTEQFF. DNA of the CDR3: TGTGCCAGCAGTTACGTCAGAGGGGGGACTGAGCAGTTCTTC. The chain joins TRBV6-5 to TRBJ2-1; D is perhaps TRBD1 or TRBD2 (6 bases each). Trimming took 2 bases from V and 9 from J, leaving 14 bases between them. The CDR3 covers 14 residues. Germline values: CDR1 MNHEY, CDR2 SVGAGI.

This clonotype was seen ten or more times. The rearrangement joins TRBV7-9 to TRBJ1-6; D uncertain. Germline loops: CDR1 SEHNR, CDR2 FQNEAQ (reference sequence). V lost 0 bases to trimming and J lost 11 bases, with 11 bases between them. There are 14 residues in the CDR3. The CDR3 DNA follows: TGTGCCAGCAGCTTAGCGCTTGGTGTTGCACCCCTCCACTTT. This translates into CASSLALGVAPLHF. Using reference TRBV7-9 and TRBJ1-6 for the parts outside the CDR3, the full variable domain is DTGVSQNPRHKITKRGQNVTFRCDPISEHNRLYWYRQTLGQGPEFLTYFQNEAQLEKSRLLSDRFSAERPKGSFSTLEIQRTEQGDSAMYLCASSLALGVAPLHFGNGTRLTVT.

This clonotype has only a few counts. V usage is TRBV20-1 and J usage is TRBJ1-3; D unclear. This CDR3 has 13 residues. Trimming shortened V by 5 bases and J by 2 bases, and 10 bases separated the two germline ends. Germline V lookup: CDR1 DFQATT, CDR2 SNEGSKA (reference sequence). This CDR3 reads CSAFLVAGNTIYF. In DNA, the CDR3 is TGCAGTGCTTTTCTAGTCGCTGGAAACACCATATATTTT.

This clonotype turned up a few times. The rearrangement links TRBV10-3 to TRBJ1-5; 8 bases align to TRBD1. This CDR3 spans 12 amino acids. Germline V gene data show CDR1 as ENHRY and CDR2 as SYGVKD. Losses at the gene ends were 5 bases for V and 7 bases for J; bases not matched to a gene: 1. As DNA, the CDR3 is TGTGCCATCAGTAGACAGGGGCAGCCCCAGCATTTT. Protein product: CAISRQGQPQHF.

In its sample, this clonotype was seen a few times. V is TRBV20-1 and J is TRBJ2-7; D is uncertain. This CDR3 comprises 15 residues. Germline V CDR1 and CDR2: DFQATT, SNEGSKA (reference sequence). Trimming took off 3 bases at V and 0 bases at J, with 15 bases between the two ends. The chain's CDR3 is CSARDDSRNSYEQYF. In DNA, the CDR3 is TGCAGTGCTAGGGACGATTCTCGGAACTCCTACGAGCAGTACTTC.

As concerns this clonotype: An end of the junction does not agree with germline; a read error may underlie this. The chain is built from TRBV29-1 and TRBJ1-5, with 7 positions matching TRBD1. The CDR3 has 13 amino acids. Germline CDR1 reads SQVTM; CDR2 reads ANQGSEA. Written as DNA, the CDR3 is TGCAGCGTAGAAGGGGGCCAGGGTCAGCCCCAGCATTTT. Translating it yields CSVEGGQGQPQHF.

This rearrangement joins TRBV30 to TRBJ2-1, with D perhaps matching TRBD1 or TRBD2 (5 bases each). V dropped 3 bases and J dropped 10 bases, with 10 bases sitting between them. This CDR3 contains 11 residues. Germline-derived CDR1 and CDR2 are GTSNPN and SVGIG (reference sequence). In nucleotides, the CDR3 is TGTGCCTGGAGCTGGGGGAACGAGCAGTTCTTC. Translation gives CAWSWGNEQFF.

This clonotype was observed a handful of times. The J gene is TRBJ1-5, the V gene TRBV6-6; D perhaps matches TRBD1 (6 bases). Trimming pared 5 bases from V and 2 bases from J, leaving 13 bases between. CDR1 and CDR2 from the germline V gene are MNHNY and SVGAGI (reference sequence). The CDR3 length is 15 residues. The CDR3 sequence: CASSPGAGGNQPQHF. The CDR3 DNA sequence: TGTGCCAGCAGTCCGGGGGCGGGGGGCAATCAGCCCCAGCATTTT.

The genes are TRBV7-8 and TRBJ2-1; the match to TRBD2 covers 8 bases. The CDR3 has 18 residues. The junction had 14 bases not matched to a gene; V was cut back by 4 bases and J by 3 bases. Germline V lookup: CDR1 SGHVS, CDR2 FQNEAQ. The CDR3 is CASSSLGREVYLYNEQFF. DNA of the CDR3: TGTGCCAGCAGCTCCTTGGGGCGGGAGGTCTACCTCTACAATGAGCAGTTCTTC.

This rearrangement joins TRBV7-9 to TRBJ1-3; a weak D match, TRBD1 (6 bases). V dropped 5 bases and J dropped 5 bases, with 13 bases sitting between them. The length of the CDR3 is 14 residues. Germline V gene sequence: CDR1 SEHNR, CDR2 FQNEAQ (reference sequence). CDR3 sequence (DNA): TGTGCCAGCAGCGTGAAGGGGGAGCGAAACACCATATATTTT. Translation gives CASSVKGERNTIYF.